This T cell receptor beta chain was captured by sequencing in a study of blood T cell repertoires in COVID-19. Trimming took 5 bases from V and 3 from J; bases not matched to a gene: 4. The CDR3 length is 14 residues. The germline V gene has CDR1 LNHDA and CDR2 SQIVND (reference sequence). Generated by immunoSEQ multiplex PCR, the TCRdb table keeps only in-frame clones and is missing some. The repertoire holds about 300,000 clones, with under 90% as singletons. This clone was seen more than once but under ten times. The sequenced sample was PBMCs or T cells enriched from blood (not recorded which). The gene calls are TRBV19 and TRBJ2-1; 7 bases match TRBD2. The sequence derives from a man in his sixties who had recovered from COVID-19. CDR3 bases: TGTGCCAGTAGTTCTAGCGGCAACTACAATGAGCAGTTCTTC. Amino acid sequence: CASSSSGNYNEQFF.